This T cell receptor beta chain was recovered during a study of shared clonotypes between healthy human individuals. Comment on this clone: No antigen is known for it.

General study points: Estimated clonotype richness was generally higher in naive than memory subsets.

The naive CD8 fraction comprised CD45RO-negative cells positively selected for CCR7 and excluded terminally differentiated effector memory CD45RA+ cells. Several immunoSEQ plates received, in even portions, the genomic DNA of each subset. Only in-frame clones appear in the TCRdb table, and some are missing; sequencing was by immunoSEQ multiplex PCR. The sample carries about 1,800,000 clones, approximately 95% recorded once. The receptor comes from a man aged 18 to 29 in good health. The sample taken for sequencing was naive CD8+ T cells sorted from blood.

CDR3 protein: CASSLVGTGRETQYF. The CDR3 coding sequence is TGTGCCAGCAGCTTGGTCGGGACAGGGCGAGAGACCCAGTACTTC. The chain carries TRBV5-4 and TRBJ2-5, with 9 bases that match TRBD1. Germline CDR1 is SGHNT and CDR2 is YYREEE (reference sequence). V gave up 0 bases and J gave up 4 bases; unmatched junction bases: 4. This CDR3 has 15 amino acids.